This TCR beta chain was profiled in a study of T cells in Graves' hyperthyroidism and ophthalmopathy. Findings and limits, study-wide: A model of 13 V-J features distinguished ophthalmopathy from stable hyperthyroidism.

In this sample, this clonotype turned up many times. The antigen is not known. Graves' hyperthyroidism without ophthalmopathy progression within 18 months was termed stable. The investigators amplified TCR beta CDR3 regions from RNA transcripts. HTBI primers were the set used in a first-round RT-PCR of the TCR CDR3. A single record per CDR3 protein comes from TCRdb applying MiXCR to the multiplex PCR reads. The table includes roughly 700,000 distinct CDR3 sequences, about 14% detected once. Sequenced: blood. The sequence derives from a woman under 30 with Graves' hyperthyroidism.

As DNA, the CDR3 is TGCAGTGCTTGGGTTCAGGGGAGGAACCCAGATACGCAGTATTTT. Translation gives CSAWVQGRNPDTQYF. The chain joins TRBV20-1 to TRBJ2-3; either TRBD1 or TRBD2 may supply D (6 bases each). There are 15 residues in the CDR3. V was trimmed by 5 bases and J by 4 bases, leaving 19 bases between them. Looked up from germline, CDR1 is DFQATT and CDR2 is SNEGSKA (reference sequence).